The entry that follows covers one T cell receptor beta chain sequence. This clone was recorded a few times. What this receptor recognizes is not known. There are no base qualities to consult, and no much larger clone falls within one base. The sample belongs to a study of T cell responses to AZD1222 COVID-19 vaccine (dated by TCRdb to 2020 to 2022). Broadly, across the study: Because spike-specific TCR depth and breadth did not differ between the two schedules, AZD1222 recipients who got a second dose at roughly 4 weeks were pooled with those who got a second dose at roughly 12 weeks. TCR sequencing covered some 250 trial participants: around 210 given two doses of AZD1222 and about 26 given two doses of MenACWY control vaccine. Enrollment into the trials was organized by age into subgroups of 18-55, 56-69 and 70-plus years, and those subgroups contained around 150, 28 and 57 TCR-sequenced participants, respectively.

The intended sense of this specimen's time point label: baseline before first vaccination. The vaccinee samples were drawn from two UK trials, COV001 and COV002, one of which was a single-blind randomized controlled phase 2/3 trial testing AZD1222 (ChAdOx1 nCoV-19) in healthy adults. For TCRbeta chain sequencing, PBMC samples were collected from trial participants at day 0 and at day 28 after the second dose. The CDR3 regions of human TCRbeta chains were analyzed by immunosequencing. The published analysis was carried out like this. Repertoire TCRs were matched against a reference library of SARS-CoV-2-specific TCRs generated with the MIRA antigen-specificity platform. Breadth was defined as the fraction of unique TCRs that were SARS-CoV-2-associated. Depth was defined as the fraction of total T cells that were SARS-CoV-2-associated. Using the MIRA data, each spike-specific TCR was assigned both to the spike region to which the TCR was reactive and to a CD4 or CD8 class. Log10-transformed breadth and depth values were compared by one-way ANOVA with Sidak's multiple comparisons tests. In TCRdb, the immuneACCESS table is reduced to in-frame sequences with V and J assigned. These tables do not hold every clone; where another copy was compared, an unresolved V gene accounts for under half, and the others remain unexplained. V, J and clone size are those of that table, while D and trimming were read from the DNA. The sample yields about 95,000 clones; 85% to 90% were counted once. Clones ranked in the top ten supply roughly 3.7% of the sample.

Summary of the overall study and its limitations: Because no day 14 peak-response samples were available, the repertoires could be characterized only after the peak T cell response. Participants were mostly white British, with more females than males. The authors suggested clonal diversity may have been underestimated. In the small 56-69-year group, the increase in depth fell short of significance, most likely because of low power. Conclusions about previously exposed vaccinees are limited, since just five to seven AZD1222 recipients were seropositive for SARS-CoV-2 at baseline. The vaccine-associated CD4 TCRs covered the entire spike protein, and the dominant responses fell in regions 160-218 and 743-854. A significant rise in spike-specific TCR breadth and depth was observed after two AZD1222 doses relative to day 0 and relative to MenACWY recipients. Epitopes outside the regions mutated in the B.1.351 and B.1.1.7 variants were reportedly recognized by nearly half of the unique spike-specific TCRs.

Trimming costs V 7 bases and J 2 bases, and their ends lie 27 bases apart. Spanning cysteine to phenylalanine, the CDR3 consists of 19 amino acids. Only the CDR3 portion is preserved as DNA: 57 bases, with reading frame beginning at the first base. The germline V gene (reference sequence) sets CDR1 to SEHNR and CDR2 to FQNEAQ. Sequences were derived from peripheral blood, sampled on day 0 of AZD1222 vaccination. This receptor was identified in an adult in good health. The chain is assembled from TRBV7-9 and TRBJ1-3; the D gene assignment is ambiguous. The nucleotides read TGTGCCAGCAACTCGAAAGTTGGGGTTGTATCTAGTCCTGGAAACACCATATATTTT. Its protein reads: CASNSKVGVVSSPGNTIYF.